These 30 T cell receptor beta chains were sequenced from one sample in a study of early T cells in non-severe SARS-CoV-2 infection. TCRdb re-analysed the 5' RACE reads in MiXCR, keeping a single row per CDR3 protein. There are approximately 81,000 distinct CDR3 sequences in the sample; over 12% occur only once, and 3% lies in the top ten. The sample taken for sequencing was whole blood. The receptors here all came from an adult who was a healthcare worker with PCR-confirmed SARS-CoV-2 infection or an uninfected control (not recorded which).

This clonotype was found many times. The rearrangement links TRBV18 to TRBJ2-7, with 11 bases matching TRBD2. The V and J ends lost 2 bases and 7 bases, in that order; junction bases with no gene match: 13. This CDR3 comprises 17 residues. The V gene's germline CDR1 is KGHSH and CDR2 LQKENI. CDR3 nucleotide sequence: TGTGCCAGCTCACCAAGGGAGGGAAGACTAGCGGGGTTGGAGCAGTACTTC. Translating it yields CASSPREGRLAGLEQYF.

This clonotype was seen at least ten times. This chain uses TRBV6-5 with TRBJ2-3; D call uncertain. Trimming removed 4 bases from V and 0 bases from J, with 17 bases in between. Germline V lookup: CDR1 MNHEY, CDR2 SVGAGI. The CDR3 has 17 amino acids. This CDR3 is CASSSNYPEVSTDTQYF. CDR3 DNA: TGTGCCAGCAGTTCCAACTACCCCGAGGTTAGCACAGATACGCAGTATTTT.

The genes are TRBV24-1 and TRBJ1-3, with D uncertain. Trimming shortened V by 3 bases and J by 0 bases, and 8 bases separated the two germline ends. This CDR3 has 15 residues. Germline V CDR1 and CDR2: KGHDR, SFDVKD. The CDR3 sequence is CATSDGPSSGNTIYF. The CDR3 DNA reads TGTGCCACCAGTGATGGACCGAGCTCTGGAAACACCATATATTTT.

This clonotype has ten or more counts. This chain connects TRBV20-1 to TRBJ2-5; 7 positions match TRBD2. The germline CDR1 and CDR2 sequences are DFQATT and SNEGSKA (reference sequence). The CDR3 sequence is 12 residues long. V shed 5 bases, J shed 2 bases, and the junction held 2 bases outside the gene matches. This CDR3 is CSAGSGQETQYF. DNA of the CDR3: TGCAGTGCTGGTAGCGGGCAAGAGACCCAGTACTTC.

This clonotype was counted only a few times. This sequence joins TRBV29-1 and TRBJ2-1; no clear D. There are 12 residues in the CDR3. V was trimmed by 4 bases and J by 3 bases, leaving 7 bases between them. CDR1 and CDR2 from the germline V gene are SQVTM and ANQGSEA. The CDR3 bases are TGCAGCGTTGTCAGGAACTACAATGAGCAGTTCTTC. It is translated as CSVVRNYNEQFF.

This clonotype was detected a few times. CDR3 bases: TGTGCCAGCACCATGGACAGGGGGCGAAACACCATATATTTT. Translation gives CASTMDRGRNTIYF. This chain uses TRBV6-6 with TRBJ1-3, with 11 positions matching TRBD1. The germline gives CDR1 MNHNY, CDR2 SVGAGI (reference sequence). The V and J ends lost 7 bases and 5 bases, in that order; junction bases with no gene match: 4. CDR3 length: 14 residues.

This clonotype has just a few counts. The rearrangement uses TRBV4-1 and TRBJ1-2; the D gene is possibly TRBD1 (5 bases). The CDR3 spans 15 residues. Germline CDR1 and CDR2: MGHRA and YSYEKL. Deletions cut 4 bases from V and 0 bases from J, with 12 bases between. The CDR3 coding sequence is TGCGCCAGCAGCCCCGTGGGACCAGCTAACTATGGCTACACCTTC. It encodes CASSPVGPANYGYTF.

The sample holds many counts of this clonotype. The chain is built from TRBV2 and TRBJ2-7; 8 bases fit TRBD1. V gave up 6 bases and J gave up 6 bases; unmatched junction bases: 10. Looked up from germline, CDR1 is SNHLY and CDR2 is FYNNEI. The CDR3 length is 14 residues. The chain's CDR3 is CASSDGQGSSEQYF. The CDR3 nucleotides are TGTGCCAGCAGCGACGGACAGGGCTCATCCGAGCAGTACTTC.

This clonotype was counted at least ten times. In DNA form, the CDR3 reads TGTGCCAGCAGTCCCCTGACTAGCGGGGGGAACAATGAGCAGTTCTTC. Its translation: CASSPLTSGGNNEQFF. The genes are TRBV27 and TRBJ2-1; 13 bases are shared with TRBD2. V gave up 5 bases and J gave up 5 bases; unmatched junction bases: 6. The CDR3 covers 16 residues. CDR1 and CDR2 from the germline V gene are MNHEY and SMNVEV (reference sequence).

This clonotype occurred many times. This CDR3 reads CASSSSSGGNTGELFF. The CDR3 region has the DNA TGTGCCAGCAGCTCTTCTAGCGGGGGTAACACCGGGGAGCTGTTTTTT. The rearrangement joins TRBV7-3 to TRBJ2-2; TRBD2 matches at 10 bases. The CDR3 has 16 residues. Germline CDR1 reads SGHTA; CDR2 reads FQGTGA. V was clipped by 4 bases and J by 2 bases; unmatched bases: 4.

This clonotype was found a few times. The chain combines TRBV29-1 with TRBJ1-1; 7 bases are shared with TRBD1. V lost 4 bases and J lost 6; bases outside the gene matches: 11. CDR1 is SQVTM and CDR2 is ANQGSEA in the germline V gene. The CDR3 has 14 residues. The CDR3: CSVVGDRDVAEAFF. Here the CDR3 DNA reads TGCAGCGTTGTAGGCGACAGGGATGTGGCTGAAGCTTTCTTT.

This chain connects TRBV7-2 to TRBJ1-3; perhaps TRBD1 as D (5 bases). This CDR3 region has 16 residues. The V gene lost 6 bases and the J gene lost 0 bases, with 15 bases spanning the gap. Germline V gene lookup returns CDR1 SGHTA and CDR2 FQGNSA. CDR3 nucleotide sequence: TGTGCCAGCAGTTCACGGGGGACGGTCTCTGGAAACACCATATATTTT. It codes for CASSSRGTVSGNTIYF.

The chain is built from TRBV19 and TRBJ2-3; D might be TRBD1 (6 bases). Between the trimmed V and J ends, which lost 6 bases and 5 bases, there was a span of 15 bases. Germline V gives CDR1 LNHDA, CDR2 SQIVND (reference sequence). The CDR3 runs to 14 residues. This CDR3 is CASRQDRFRDTQYF. In DNA form, the CDR3 reads TGTGCCAGTAGACAAGACAGGTTTAGAGATACGCAGTATTTT.

This clonotype turned up a few times. This chain uses TRBV6-4 with TRBJ2-3, with D tentatively TRBD2 (6 bases). This CDR3 comprises 15 residues. CDR1 and CDR2 from the germline V gene are MRHNA and SNTAGT. The V end lost 8 bases, the J end lost 2 bases, and 17 bases lay between the germline ends. CDR3 sequence reads: CASAPVPRDTDTQYF. The CDR3 coding sequence is TGTGCCAGCGCCCCCGTCCCGCGGGACACAGATACGCAGTATTTT.

There are a few counts of this clonotype. The V and J genes are TRBV20-1 and TRBJ2-3; 12 nucleotides align to TRBD2. Trimming removed 5 bases from V and 6 bases from J; junction bases left unmatched: 9. The germline V gene has CDR1 DFQATT and CDR2 SNEGSKA (reference sequence). The CDR3 spans 15 residues. This CDR3 reads CSALPSTSGSDTQYF. The CDR3 nucleotides read TGCAGTGCTCTCCCTTCGACTAGCGGGAGTGATACGCAGTATTTT.

This clonotype was recorded at least ten times. V usage is TRBV7-9 and J usage is TRBJ2-7; D not certain. This CDR3 is 16 amino acids long. Trimming removed 5 bases at V and 0 bases at J, with 17 bases between. Germline V gives CDR1 SEHNR, CDR2 FQNEAQ (reference sequence). The CDR3 spells CASSDGAGTFSYEQYF. The CDR3 bases are TGTGCCAGCAGCGACGGAGCCGGAACATTCTCCTACGAGCAGTACTTC.

In its sample, this clonotype was seen many times. The gene calls are TRBV4-1 and TRBJ2-6; D not resolved. The CDR3 extends over 16 amino acids. Germline V lookup: CDR1 MGHRA, CDR2 YSYEKL. Trimming removed 1 base from V and 0 bases from J, with 7 bases in between. The CDR3 here is CASSQAVGSGANVLTF. The CDR3 DNA reads as TGCGCCAGCAGCCAAGCGGTTGGCTCTGGGGCCAACGTCCTGACTTTC.

This chain uses TRBV2 with TRBJ2-1; TRBD1 agrees at 10 bases. Trimming took 6 bases from V and 5 from J; bases not matched to a gene: 7. The CDR3 is 15 amino acids. CDR1 and CDR2 from the germline V gene are SNHLY and FYNNEI. In nucleotides, the CDR3 is TGTGCCAGCAGGAAGACAGGGGGCTTGGACAATGAGCAGTTCTTC. Translating it yields CASRKTGGLDNEQFF.

This clonotype was seen ten or more times. The chain links TRBV20-1 to TRBJ2-7, with D possibly being TRBD1 or TRBD2 (6 bases each). This CDR3 spans 15 amino acids. The germline V gene encodes CDR1 DFQATT and CDR2 SNEGSKA (reference sequence). Trimming took 5 bases from V and 2 from J, leaving 19 bases between them. CDR3 nucleotides: TGCAGTGCTTCTCCGGTCCGGAGGGGGACCTACGAGCAGTACTTC. As protein: CSASPVRRGTYEQYF.

This chain uses TRBV6-5 with TRBJ2-3; D ambiguous. The germline gives CDR1 MNHEY, CDR2 SVGAGI. The CDR3 contains 13 residues. The V end lost 6 bases, the J end lost 0 bases, and 7 bases lay between the germline ends. The CDR3 loop reads CASRKKSTDTQYF. In DNA, the CDR3 is TGTGCCAGCAGAAAGAAAAGCACAGATACGCAGTATTTT.

The chain employs TRBV5-1 and TRBJ1-6; 9 bases map to TRBD1. From germline, CDR1 is SGHRS and CDR2 YFSETQ. The CDR3 extends over 15 amino acids. V lost 5 bases and J lost 8; bases outside the gene matches: 8. DNA for the CDR3: TGCGCCAGCAGGCTGATACAGGGGGCGTATTCACCCCTCCACTTT. Translated, it gives CASRLIQGAYSPLHF.

This clonotype was counted many times. CDR3 nucleotide sequence: TGTGCCAGCAGCTTATTACAGGGTGTCGATACGCAGTATTTT. Its protein is CASSLLQGVDTQYF. The chain couples TRBV11-2 to TRBJ2-3; tentatively, D is TRBD1 (6 bases). The CDR3 contains 14 residues. The germline CDR1 and CDR2 sequences are SGHAT and FQNNGV. The V end lost 2 bases, the J end lost 6 bases, and 12 bases lay between the germline ends.

This clonotype has a handful of counts. The genes are TRBV6-5 and TRBJ1-2; 9 bases map to TRBD1. J gave up 6 bases and V 7 bases, and 9 bases lay outside the gene matches. Germline V gene data show CDR1 as MNHEY and CDR2 as SVGAGI. CDR3 length: 14 amino acids. In nucleotides, the CDR3 is TGTGCCAGCAAACAGGGGGCTCGGGGCGATGGCTACACCTTC. Amino acids: CASKQGARGDGYTF.

This clonotype was observed at least ten times. The chain combines TRBV29-1 with TRBJ2-1; 7 bases map to TRBD1. CDR3 length equals 15 residues. CDR1 is SQVTM, CDR2 ANQGSEA, per germline. Unmatched junction bases numbered 17, after V lost 3 bases and J lost 12 bases. For the CDR3, the DNA is TGCAGCGTTGAGTTTCAGGGACAGACTACAATGAGGCAGTTCTTC. Its protein is CSVEFQGQTTMRQFF.

This clonotype was picked up many times. J is TRBJ2-1 and V is TRBV6-5; D might be TRBD1 (6 bases). The CDR3 length is 15 residues. V was trimmed by 6 bases and J by 9 bases, leaving 21 bases between them. Germline CDR1 is MNHEY and CDR2 is SVGAGI. The CDR3 DNA reads TGTGCCAGCAGGGGCCGGCGGCAGGGGATTGGTGAGCAGTTCTTC. This gives the protein CASRGRRQGIGEQFF.

This clonotype was found a few times. The chain's CDR3 is CASRASGTVAKNIQYF. Written as DNA, the CDR3 is TGTGCCAGCCGGGCCAGCGGAACAGTAGCCAAAAACATTCAGTACTTC. V usage is TRBV27 and J usage is TRBJ2-4; tentatively, D is TRBD2 (5 bases). Trimming removed 8 bases at V and 0 bases at J, with 17 bases between. The CDR3 has 16 amino acids. Germline V gives CDR1 MNHEY, CDR2 SMNVEV (reference sequence).

The J gene is TRBJ2-7, the V gene TRBV7-9; D is ambiguous. The CDR3 is 14 amino acids. Germline V gene data show CDR1 as SEHNR and CDR2 as FQNEAQ (reference sequence). Deletions cut 6 bases from V and 0 bases from J, with 12 bases between. CDR3 protein: CASRRDQLSYEQYF. For the CDR3, the DNA is TGTGCCAGCAGGAGAGATCAGCTCTCCTACGAGCAGTACTTC.

The genes are TRBV29-1 and TRBJ1-3, with a weak D call TRBD1 (5 bases). The CDR3 spans 13 residues. V lost 3 bases to trimming and J lost 3 bases, with 9 bases between them. Germline V gives CDR1 SQVTM, CDR2 ANQGSEA. The CDR3 loop is CSVERQGGNTIYF. DNA for the CDR3: TGCAGCGTTGAGCGTCAGGGTGGAAACACCATATATTTT.

This chain links TRBV2 with TRBJ1-5; D not certain. Germline V gene lookup returns CDR1 SNHLY and CDR2 FYNNEI. CDR3 length equals 13 residues. Trimming cost V 4 bases and J 4 bases, with 8 bases left between them. The chain's CDR3 is CASSGQQNQPQHF. The CDR3 bases are TGTGCCAGCAGTGGGCAACAGAATCAGCCCCAGCATTTT.

The table lists this clonotype with a few counts. The J gene is TRBJ2-5, the V gene TRBV29-1; TRBD2 is a possible D gene (6 bases). V was cut by 1 base and J by 0 bases, with 15 bases left in between. Germline V gene lookup returns CDR1 SQVTM and CDR2 ANQGSEA. The CDR3 consists of 16 residues. CDR3 bases: TGCAGCGTTGAAGGACCGGGACTGCCGGACCAAGAGACCCAGTACTTC. Residues: CSVEGPGLPDQETQYF.